Following are 24 T cell receptor beta chains from one sample sequenced in a study of regulatory T cells in long-lasting Graves disease. Documented time point: newly diagnosed GD, antithyroid drugs for less than 3 months. After RNA was extracted from PBMCs, the TCR library was made from it. Libraries of TCR beta came from iRepertoire HTBI primers plus Arm-PCR of CDR3 regions. TCRdb fed the multiplex PCR reads into MiXCR, producing one record per CDR3 protein. The data show roughly 420,000 distinct CDR3 sequences, with 12% to 15% seen just once and approximately 17% held by the top ten. Another study also made use of these data, one on T cells in Graves' hyperthyroidism and ophthalmopathy.

This specimen consisted of peripheral blood mononuclear cells (PBMCs), obtained at new diagnosis, from a patient treated with antithyroid drugs. These receptors were taken from a woman aged 45-59 years with Graves disease.

This clonotype was detected ten times or more. The V gene is TRBV7-2, the J gene TRBJ2-3; tentatively, D is TRBD1 (5 bases). This CDR3 is built from 15 residues. Germline V gives CDR1 SGHTA, CDR2 FQGNSA. V lost 2 bases and J lost 3, with 12 bases in between. CDR3 sequence reads: CASSLQGGVTDTQYF. In nucleotides, the CDR3 is TGTGCCAGCAGCTTACAGGGCGGAGTAACAGATACGCAGTATTTT.

In this sample, this clonotype turned up many times. This chain links TRBV13 with TRBJ2-1; 10 nucleotides agree with TRBD2. J gave up 9 bases and V 3 bases, and 14 bases lay outside the gene matches. Germline V gives CDR1 PRHDT, CDR2 FYEKMQ (reference sequence). There are 17 residues in the CDR3. The CDR3 DNA sequence: TGTGCCAGCAGCTTCGACCCCCTAGCGGGAGAACAGGGTGAGCAGTTCTTC. Protein: CASSFDPLAGEQGEQFF.

Points on this clonotype: Possible read error: a much larger clone is one base away. This chain links TRBV7-3 with TRBJ2-1, with TRBD1 identical over 11 bases. The CDR3 is 14 amino acids. Looked up from germline, CDR1 is SGHTA and CDR2 is FQGTGA. With V trimmed by 5 bases and J by 8 bases, 5 bases remained unmatched. CDR3 in amino acids: CASSRGTGGDEQFF. For the CDR3, the DNA is TGTGCCAGCAGCCGGGGGACAGGGGGGGATGAGCAGTTCTTC.

Ten or more counts support this clonotype. The chain carries TRBV18 and TRBJ1-1; TRBD1 matches 7 bases. J gave up 0 bases and V 5 bases, and 3 bases lay outside the gene matches. Per the germline V gene, CDR1 is KGHSH and CDR2 is LQKENI. CDR3 length equals 14 residues. The CDR3 nucleotides read TGTGCCAGCTCAACAGGGGAAGTGAACACTGAAGCTTTCTTT. It specifies CASSTGEVNTEAFF.

There are many counts of this clonotype. The chain links TRBV20-1 to TRBJ2-1; TRBD1 matches at 7 bases. CDR1 is DFQATT and CDR2 is SNEGSKA in the germline V gene (reference sequence). The CDR3 covers 16 residues. J gave up 4 bases and V 0 bases, and 9 bases lay outside the gene matches. CDR3 bases: TGCAGTGCTAGAGATGGCTCCCTGGACAGGTACAATGAGCAGTTCTTC. Its protein product is CSARDGSLDRYNEQFF.

This clonotype was recorded at least ten times. V usage is TRBV3-1 and J usage is TRBJ1-1; TRBD1 matches at 8 bases. V lost 0 bases and J lost 3; bases outside the gene matches: 3. CDR1 is LGHDT, CDR2 YNNKEL, per germline (reference sequence). The CDR3 runs 15 residues. This chain's CDR3 is CASSQENRGYTEAFF. For the CDR3, the DNA is TGTGCCAGCAGCCAAGAGAACAGGGGGTACACTGAAGCTTTCTTT.

The J gene is TRBJ2-7, the V gene TRBV28; 16 bases are shared with TRBD2. Germline CDR1 is MDHEN and CDR2 is SYDVKM. J lost 4 bases, V lost 2 bases, and 14 bases had no gene match. This CDR3 contains 20 residues. The CDR3 DNA is TGTGCCAGCAGTTTAGGCAAGTCCGGGACTAGCGGGAGGGGTGTTTACGAGCAGTACTTC. Amino acids: CASSLGKSGTSGRGVYEQYF.

This clonotype has ten or more counts. The V and J genes are TRBV2 and TRBJ2-7; D gene uncertain. Trimming shortened V by 2 bases and J by 3 bases, and 14 bases separated the two germline ends. The CDR3 totals 15 residues. The germline V gene has CDR1 SNHLY and CDR2 FYNNEI. CDR3 DNA: TGTGCCAGCAGTGAACGAACTGTGAATTTCTACGAGCAGTACTTC. This codes for CASSERTVNFYEQYF. Using reference TRBV2 and TRBJ2-7 for the parts outside the CDR3, the full variable domain is EPEVTQTPSHQVTQMGQEVILRCVPISNHLYFYWYRQILGQKVEFLVSFYNNEISEKSEIFDDQFSVERPDGSNFTLKIRSTKLEDSAMYFCASSERTVNFYEQYFGPGTRLTVT.

This clonotype was picked up many times. This chain uses TRBV11-2 with TRBJ2-6, with TRBD1 matching 8 bases. Unmatched junction bases numbered 9, after V lost 5 bases and J lost 0 bases. This CDR3 region has 18 residues. Germline V gene data show CDR1 as SGHAT and CDR2 as FQNNGV. The CDR3 loop is CASSPRTGKLSGANVLTF. The DNA of the CDR3 is TGTGCCAGCAGCCCCCGGACAGGGAAACTCTCTGGGGCCAACGTCCTGACTTTC.

This clonotype occurred many times. The CDR3 protein is CASSLRGGHTEAFF. The CDR3 nucleotides are TGTGCCAGCAGCCTCCGAGGGGGCCACACTGAAGCTTTCTTT. This sequence joins TRBV5-5 and TRBJ1-1; 7 bases align to TRBD1. V lost 4 bases, J lost 3 bases, and 6 bases stayed unmatched. The length of the CDR3 is 14 residues. Germline V gene lookup returns CDR1 SGHKS and CDR2 YYEKEE (reference sequence).

This clonotype has a handful of counts. The chain is built from TRBV5-4 and TRBJ2-2; TRBD1 might be the D (5 bases). Germline V lookup: CDR1 SGHNT, CDR2 YYREEE (reference sequence). V was shortened by 0 bases and J by 2 bases, with 8 bases between the two germline ends. The CDR3 has 15 residues. DNA of the CDR3: TGTGCCAGCAGCTTGGTCGGACACAACACCGGGGAGCTGTTTTTT. This sequence encodes CASSLVGHNTGELFF.

This clonotype was seen ten or more times. The rearrangement joins TRBV10-3 to TRBJ2-1, with a weak D call TRBD1 (6 bases). V lost 6 bases, J lost 3 bases, and 9 bases lay in between. This CDR3 comprises 13 residues. Germline-derived CDR1 and CDR2 are ENHRY and SYGVKD. Here the CDR3 DNA reads TGTGCCATCAGGGAGACAGGCTACAATGAGCAGTTCTTC. Translated, it gives CAIRETGYNEQFF.

This clonotype was counted only a few times. The chain joins TRBV28 to TRBJ2-6; 12 positions match TRBD1. This CDR3 is 18 amino acids long. The V and J ends lost 5 bases and 3 bases, in that order; junction bases with no gene match: 8. The germline V gene has CDR1 MDHEN and CDR2 SYDVKM. CDR3 sequence: CASSPSGTGGFGANVLTF. CDR3 in DNA: TGTGCCAGCAGTCCCTCGGGGACAGGGGGCTTTGGGGCCAACGTCCTGACTTTC. The whole variable domain, remainder taken from reference TRBV28 and TRBJ2-6, is DVKVTQSSRYLVKRTGEKVFLECVQDMDHENMFWYRQDPGLGLRLIYFSYDVKMKEKGDIPEGYSVSREKKERFSLILESASTNQTSMYLCASSPSGTGGFGANVLTFGAGSRLTVL.

This clonotype was observed a few times. The chain recombines TRBV7-9 with TRBJ1-1; a possible D gene is TRBD1 (6 bases). The CDR3 spans 18 residues. V was trimmed by 8 bases and J by 2 bases, leaving 27 bases between them. Germline V lookup: CDR1 SEHNR, CDR2 FQNEAQ (reference sequence). This CDR3 reads CASLGGGGPQSRNTEAFF. DNA of the CDR3: TGTGCCAGCCTAGGGGGTGGGGGACCCCAGTCACGAAACACTGAAGCTTTCTTT.

This clonotype was seen repeatedly, ten times or more. The genes are TRBV11-2 and TRBJ2-7; possible D gene TRBD2, 6 bases. V shed 0 bases and J shed 0 bases, with 9 bases lying between them. This CDR3 has 15 residues. CDR1 is SGHAT and CDR2 is FQNNGV in the germline V gene. The CDR3 region has the DNA TGTGCCAGCAGCTTAGACGCGGAGGGCTCCTACGAGCAGTACTTC. This sequence encodes CASSLDAEGSYEQYF.

This sequence joins TRBV7-9 and TRBJ2-4; D is possibly TRBD2 (6 bases). The CDR3 runs to 17 residues. The germline V gene has CDR1 SEHNR and CDR2 FQNEAQ (reference sequence). V was shortened by 5 bases and J by 1 base, with 18 bases between the two germline ends. The CDR3 region has the DNA TGTGCCAGCAGCCAGCCAAGACTAGTGGGGGCCAAAAACATTCAGTACTTC. This codes for CASSQPRLVGAKNIQYF.

This clonotype appeared many times. This chain joins TRBV6-1 and TRBJ1-2, with a weak D call TRBD1 (5 bases). The V gene's germline CDR1 is MNHNS and CDR2 SASEGT. V gave up 6 bases and J gave up 3 bases, with 11 bases separating them. The CDR3 has 13 amino acids. CDR3 bases: TGTGCCAGCAGCTACCAGGGAGACTATGGCTACACCTTC. This gives the protein CASSYQGDYGYTF.

There are a few counts of this clonotype. A much larger clone lies a single base off, so this may be a read error. The CDR3 sequence: CASSGLAGTVGNEQFF. The CDR3 DNA is TGTGCCAGCAGTGGACTAGCGGGAACCGTCGGCAATGAGCAGTTCTTC. The chain links TRBV6-1 to TRBJ2-1, with 11 bases fitting TRBD2. After removal of 4 bases from V and 6 bases from J, the junction contained 8 bases not matched to a gene. The CDR3 has 16 residues. Germline V gene data show CDR1 as MNHNS and CDR2 as SASEGT.

This clonotype was seen more than once but under ten times. The junction shows a germline mismatch at one end, possibly a read error. The J gene is TRBJ1-1, the V gene TRBV5-6; 7 positions match TRBD1. CDR1 and CDR2 (germline): SGHDT, YYEEEE. The CDR3 consists of 13 residues. The CDR3 region is CSSSFSGGSEAFF. Here the CDR3 DNA reads TGTTCCAGCAGCTTCTCAGGGGGATCTGAAGCTTTCTTT.

This clonotype was detected many times. In DNA, the CDR3 is TGTGCCAGCGCCCACTCCCCGGGACAGGGAGGACTAGCGGGAGTAACCGGGGAGCTGTTTTTT. Protein: CASAHSPGQGGLAGVTGELFF. This rearrangement joins TRBV28 to TRBJ2-2, with 13 bases aligning to TRBD2. The V and J ends lost 8 bases and 5 bases, in that order; junction bases with no gene match: 23. In germline, CDR1 is MDHEN, CDR2 SYDVKM. This CDR3 spans 21 amino acids.

Comment on this clonotype: This sequence may be a read error, since a much larger clone differs from it by one base. This chain links TRBV7-9 with TRBJ2-2; D could derive from TRBD1 or TRBD2 (5 bases each). Germline loops: CDR1 SEHNR, CDR2 FQNEAQ (reference sequence). The CDR3 is 15 residues long. Trimming pared 4 bases from V and 6 bases from J, leaving 15 bases between. The CDR3 bases are TGTGCCAGCAGCTCGCGGTGGGGGAGCGCCGGGGAGCTGTTTTTT. Protein product: CASSSRWGSAGELFF.

This clonotype showed up just a few times. V and J are TRBV19 and TRBJ2-3; 12 nucleotides agree with TRBD2. J gave up 0 bases and V 6 bases, and 1 base lay outside the gene matches. Looked up from germline, CDR1 is LNHDA and CDR2 is SQIVND (reference sequence). The CDR3 contains 15 residues. The CDR3 coding sequence is TGTGCCAGTAGGGGGACTAGCGGGAGCACAGATACGCAGTATTTT. It specifies CASRGTSGSTDTQYF.

On this clonotype itself: Lacking the conserved final phenylalanine or tryptophan, this CDR3 likely reflects a read error. The chain has TRBV18 and TRBJ1-1; 7 nucleotides line up with TRBD1. Germline CDR1 and CDR2: KGHSH and LQKENI. The CDR3 runs 14 residues. For the CDR3, the DNA is TGTGCCAGCTCAATTGGGACAGCAAACACTGAGGCTTTCCTT. Encoded protein: CASSIGTANTEAFL.

In this sample, this clonotype turned up many times. The rearrangement links TRBV30 to TRBJ2-1; TRBD2 might be the D (5 bases). The CDR3 covers 14 residues. Per the germline V gene, CDR1 is GTSNPN and CDR2 is SVGIG (reference sequence). V dropped 7 bases and J dropped 7 bases, with 20 bases sitting between them. In DNA form, the CDR3 reads TGTGCCTCGAACTTTGCGGGCAGAGCGAATGAGCAGTTCTTC. It specifies CASNFAGRANEQFF.